This T cell receptor (beta chain) was observed in a study of cytomegalovirus exposure and HLA in healthy donors. The germline gives CDR1 SGHRS, CDR2 YFSETQ. The CDR3 spans 15 residues. V was trimmed by 2 bases and J by 6 bases, leaving 17 bases between them. The PCR was carried out with 60 Vbeta primers and 13 Jbeta primers. The table came from immunoSEQ multiplex PCR; TCRdb's copy has only in-frame clones and leaves some out. The repertoire holds around 200,000 clones, with approximately 79% as singletons. This clone has more than one count but fewer than ten. Sequences were obtained from PBMCs. The source of this sequence is a man aged 50 to 59 in good health and CMV-seronegative. J is TRBJ1-2 and V is TRBV5-1, with a possible D match to TRBD1 (6 bases). The CDR3 region has the DNA TGCGCCAGCAGCTTCAGGGGCTCACCTTGGGATGGCTACACCTTC. It specifies CASSFRGSPWDGYTF.